A selection of T cell receptor beta chains follows, all from one sample in a study of blood T cell repertoires in COVID-19. Clones were read by immunoSEQ multiplex PCR, and TCRdb kept only the in-frame ones, dropping some. The table shows 100,000 to 150,000 clones, with about 94% occurring only once. The sample was peripheral blood. The receptor source for this set is a man between 45 and 60 years old with COVID-19, enrolled during active disease. Each CDR3 is given with its conserved first and last residue. Each record gives: CDR3 protein, CDR3 DNA, clone size, J gene, V gene, D gene. The D gene is left open where the match is weak. Expanded clones are given a class, and other clones once, few, many or no size at all.

CDR3 protein: CASRQGKGQPQHF; CDR3 DNA: TGTGCCAGCAGGCAGGGGAAAGGTCAGCCCCAGCATTTT; clone size: .; J gene: TRBJ1-5; V gene: TRBV6-6; D gene: .
CDR3 protein: CASSGTGLNEQFF; CDR3 DNA: TGTGCCAGCAGTGGGACAGGGCTGAATGAGCAGTTCTTC; clone size: once; J gene: TRBJ2-1; V gene: TRBV2; D gene: TRBD1
CDR3 protein: CASSLKGAGTEAFF; CDR3 DNA: TGTGCCAGCAGCTTAAAAGGGGCTGGCACTGAAGCTTTCTTT; clone size: .; J gene: TRBJ1-1; V gene: TRBV7-3; D gene: .
CDR3 protein: CASSLAANYGYTF; CDR3 DNA: TGTGCCAGCAGCTTGGCGGCTAACTATGGCTACACCTTC; clone size: .; J gene: TRBJ1-2; V gene: TRBV5-4; D gene: .
CDR3 protein: CASSQDPGGNGNTIYF; CDR3 DNA: TGCGCCAGCAGCCAAGATCCAGGGGGCAATGGAAACACCATATATTTT; clone size: .; J gene: TRBJ1-3; V gene: TRBV4-1; D gene: TRBD1
CDR3 protein: CASSPGPLAGGLPYNEQFF; CDR3 DNA: TGTGCCAGCAGCCCGGGCCCCCTAGCGGGAGGGCTCCCCTACAATGAGCAGTTCTTC; clone size: .; J gene: TRBJ2-1; V gene: TRBV13; D gene: TRBD2
CDR3 protein: CASSPSSSGTYNEQFF; CDR3 DNA: TGTGCCAGCTCACCATCCTCTAGCGGGACCTACAATGAGCAGTTCTTC; clone size: .; J gene: TRBJ2-1; V gene: TRBV18; D gene: TRBD2
CDR3 protein: CASSPGTGVIYGYTF; CDR3 DNA: TGTGCCAGCAGCCCGGGGACAGGGGTAATATATGGCTACACCTTC; clone size: .; J gene: TRBJ1-2; V gene: TRBV5-4; D gene: TRBD1
CDR3 protein: CASSSEGGVGYGYTF; CDR3 DNA: TGTGCCAGCAGCTCCGAAGGGGGCGTAGGGTATGGCTACACCTTC; clone size: .; J gene: TRBJ1-2; V gene: TRBV9; D gene: TRBD1
CDR3 protein: CASSSNSGRRETQYF; CDR3 DNA: TGTGCCAGCAGCTCCAATAGCGGGAGGAGAGAGACCCAGTACTTC; clone size: .; J gene: TRBJ2-5; V gene: TRBV5-6; D gene: TRBD2
CDR3 protein: CASSREGLTEAFF; CDR3 DNA: TGCGCCAGCAGCCGGGAGGGCCTCACTGAAGCTTTCTTT; clone size: once; J gene: TRBJ1-1; V gene: TRBV5-1; D gene: .
CDR3 protein: CASSPQGARNEQFF; CDR3 DNA: TGTGCCAGCTCACCTCAGGGGGCTCGAAATGAGCAGTTCTTC; clone size: .; J gene: TRBJ2-1; V gene: TRBV18; D gene: TRBD1
CDR3 protein: CASSPLQTGGANEAFF; CDR3 DNA: TGTGCCAGCTCACCACTCCAAACAGGGGGCGCGAATGAAGCTTTCTTT; clone size: .; J gene: TRBJ1-1; V gene: TRBV18; D gene: TRBD1
CDR3 protein: CAISEEGPDTQYF; CDR3 DNA: TGTGCCATCAGTGAGGAGGGTCCAGATACGCAGTATTTT; clone size: .; J gene: TRBJ2-3; V gene: TRBV10-3; D gene: .
CDR3 protein: CASSVVSDRAYNEQFF; CDR3 DNA: TGTGCCAGCAGCGTAGTATCGGACAGGGCATACAATGAGCAGTTCTTC; clone size: .; J gene: TRBJ2-1; V gene: TRBV9; D gene: TRBD1
CDR3 protein: CASSLVHNQPQHF; CDR3 DNA: TGTGCCAGCAGCTTAGTCCACAATCAGCCCCAGCATTTT; clone size: .; J gene: TRBJ1-5; V gene: TRBV7-2; D gene: .
CDR3 protein: CASSIRQGKSYEQYF; CDR3 DNA: TGTGCCAGTAGTATTAGGCAGGGGAAGTCCTACGAGCAGTACTTC; clone size: .; J gene: TRBJ2-7; V gene: TRBV19; D gene: .
CDR3 protein: CAWTGGTGHSPLHF; CDR3 DNA: TGTGCCTGGACCGGAGGGACAGGCCATTCACCCCTCCACTTT; clone size: once; J gene: TRBJ1-6; V gene: TRBV30; D gene: TRBD1
CDR3 protein: CASSHWGGTDTQYF; CDR3 DNA: TGCGCCAGCAGCCACTGGGGGGGTACAGATACGCAGTATTTT; clone size: once; J gene: TRBJ2-3; V gene: TRBV4-1; D gene: TRBD2
CDR3 protein: CASSLGSVYNEQFF; CDR3 DNA: TGTGCCAGCAGCTTAGGTTCTGTATACAATGAGCAGTTCTTC; clone size: .; J gene: TRBJ2-1; V gene: TRBV7-8; D gene: .
CDR3 protein: CASSWTGGGETQYF; CDR3 DNA: TGTGCCAGCAGCTGGACGGGTGGGGGGGAGACCCAGTACTTC; clone size: .; J gene: TRBJ2-5; V gene: TRBV11-2; D gene: .
CDR3 protein: CASSYLGQEGSNQPQHF; CDR3 DNA: TGTGCCAGCAGTTACCTGGGACAGGAAGGGAGCAATCAGCCCCAGCATTTT; clone size: .; J gene: TRBJ1-5; V gene: TRBV6-2/TRBV6-3; D gene: TRBD1
CDR3 protein: CASSLRSGGVRNEQFF; CDR3 DNA: TGTGCCAGCAGTTTAAGAAGCGGGGGGGTTCGCAATGAGCAGTTCTTC; clone size: once; J gene: TRBJ2-1; V gene: TRBV28; D gene: TRBD2
CDR3 protein: CASSLGFQARMNTEAFF; CDR3 DNA: TGTGCCAGCAGCTTGGGTTTTCAGGCCCGAATGAACACTGAAGCTTTCTTT; clone size: .; J gene: TRBJ1-1; V gene: TRBV5-6; D gene: .
CDR3 protein: CASSLGRRPFNEQFF; CDR3 DNA: TGTGCCAGCAGTTTAGGTCGCAGGCCCTTCAATGAGCAGTTCTTC; clone size: .; J gene: TRBJ2-1; V gene: TRBV27; D gene: .
CDR3 protein: CASSLETSGAGEQFF; CDR3 DNA: TGTGCCAGCAGCTTAGAGACTAGCGGGGCAGGGGAGCAGTTCTTC; clone size: .; J gene: TRBJ2-1; V gene: TRBV7-2; D gene: TRBD2
CDR3 protein: CASGVKGQGQETQYF; CDR3 DNA: TGTGCCAGTGGGGTAAAGGGACAGGGGCAAGAGACCCAGTACTTC; clone size: .; J gene: TRBJ2-5; V gene: TRBV19; D gene: TRBD1
CDR3 protein: CASSISVAYEQYF; CDR3 DNA: TGTGCCAGTAGTATAAGCGTGGCCTACGAGCAGTACTTC; clone size: once; J gene: TRBJ2-7; V gene: TRBV19; D gene: .
CDR3 protein: CASSPDRDRVGKYQPQHF; CDR3 DNA: TGTGCCAGCAGTCCGGACCGGGACAGGGTGGGCAAATATCAGCCCCAGCATTTT; clone size: .; J gene: TRBJ1-5; V gene: TRBV27; D gene: TRBD1
CDR3 protein: CASSEGTGMNTGELFF; CDR3 DNA: TGTGCCAGCAGTGAAGGGACAGGGATGAACACCGGGGAGCTGTTTTTT; clone size: .; J gene: TRBJ2-2; V gene: TRBV6-1; D gene: TRBD1
CDR3 protein: CASSQDLTSYEQYF; CDR3 DNA: TGTGCCAGCAGCCAAGATCTGACTAGCTACGAGCAGTACTTC; clone size: .; J gene: TRBJ2-7; V gene: TRBV3-1/TRBV3-2; D gene: .
CDR3 protein: CASSTVHSVDYGYTF; CDR3 DNA: TGTGCCAGTAGTACCGTACATTCTGTCGACTATGGCTACACCTTC; clone size: .; J gene: TRBJ1-2; V gene: TRBV19; D gene: .
CDR3 protein: CASSSRFQETQYF; CDR3 DNA: TGTGCCAGCAGCTCGCGCTTCCAAGAGACCCAGTACTTC; clone size: .; J gene: TRBJ2-5; V gene: TRBV7-6; D gene: .
CDR3 protein: CASSRLQGQPQHF; CDR3 DNA: TGTGCCAGCAGCCGCCTACAGGGCCAGCCCCAGCATTTT; clone size: .; J gene: TRBJ1-5; V gene: TRBV3-1/TRBV3-2; D gene: .
CDR3 protein: CASSLLRVGDTQYF; CDR3 DNA: TGTGCCAGCAGCTTATTGCGGGTTGGGGATACGCAGTATTTT; clone size: .; J gene: TRBJ2-3; V gene: TRBV7-9; D gene: .
CDR3 protein: CASSISSFGLATNEKLFF; CDR3 DNA: TGTGCCAGTAGTATTTCGTCTTTTGGGCTTGCAACTAATGAAAAACTGTTTTTT; clone size: .; J gene: TRBJ1-4; V gene: TRBV19; D gene: .
CDR3 protein: CASSPQGLNTEAFF; CDR3 DNA: TGCGCCAGCAGCCCACAGGGATTGAACACTGAAGCTTTCTTT; clone size: .; J gene: TRBJ1-1; V gene: TRBV5-1; D gene: .
CDR3 protein: CASSTDRVNTEAFF; CDR3 DNA: TGTGCCAGCAGTACCGACAGGGTGAACACTGAAGCTTTCTTT; clone size: .; J gene: TRBJ1-1; V gene: TRBV2; D gene: TRBD1
CDR3 protein: CASSQVQTYNQPQHF; CDR3 DNA: TGCGCCAGCAGCCAAGTACAGACCTACAATCAGCCCCAGCATTTT; clone size: .; J gene: TRBJ1-5; V gene: TRBV4-1; D gene: .
CDR3 protein: CASSPRQGGEQPQHF; CDR3 DNA: TGTGCCAGCAGTCCCCGGCAGGGGGGAGAACAGCCCCAGCATTTT; clone size: .; J gene: TRBJ1-5; V gene: TRBV27; D gene: TRBD1
CDR3 protein: CASSVGFGDEQFF; CDR3 DNA: TGTGCCAGCAGCGTAGGCTTCGGGGATGAGCAGTTCTTC; clone size: .; J gene: TRBJ2-1; V gene: TRBV9; D gene: .
CDR3 protein: CASSRQAGANVLTF; CDR3 DNA: TGTGCCAGTAGTAGACAGGCTGGGGCCAACGTCCTGACTTTC; clone size: .; J gene: TRBJ2-6; V gene: TRBV19; D gene: .
CDR3 protein: CASSVASTGGYGYTF; CDR3 DNA: TGTGCCAGCAGCGTAGCCTCGACAGGGGGCTATGGCTACACCTTC; clone size: .; J gene: TRBJ1-2; V gene: TRBV9; D gene: TRBD1
CDR3 protein: CASSSNTGGWNTEAFF; CDR3 DNA: TGTGCCAGCAGCTCGAACACAGGGGGGTGGAACACTGAAGCTTTCTTT; clone size: .; J gene: TRBJ1-1; V gene: TRBV5-5; D gene: TRBD1
CDR3 protein: CASSVEGNRVDEQYF; CDR3 DNA: TGTGCCAGCAGCGTAGAGGGGAATCGAGTGGACGAGCAGTACTTC; clone size: .; J gene: TRBJ2-7; V gene: TRBV9; D gene: .
CDR3 protein: CASSQDQEAPYNEQFF; CDR3 DNA: TGTGCCAGCAGCCAAGATCAGGAGGCCCCTTACAATGAGCAGTTCTTC; clone size: .; J gene: TRBJ2-1; V gene: TRBV3-1/TRBV3-2; D gene: .
CDR3 protein: CSVENPGTGPGNYGYTF; CDR3 DNA: TGCAGCGTTGAAAACCCGGGAACAGGGCCCGGTAACTATGGCTACACCTTC; clone size: .; J gene: TRBJ1-2; V gene: TRBV29-1; D gene: .
CDR3 protein: CSVKGQSNTGELFF; CDR3 DNA: TGCAGCGTTAAGGGACAGTCGAACACCGGGGAGCTGTTTTTT; clone size: .; J gene: TRBJ2-2; V gene: TRBV29-1; D gene: TRBD1
CDR3 protein: CASGLTPSYNEQFF; CDR3 DNA: TGTGCCAGCGGACTCACCCCCTCCTACAATGAGCAGTTCTTC; clone size: .; J gene: TRBJ2-1; V gene: TRBV27; D gene: .
CDR3 protein: CASNQDSNQPQHF; CDR3 DNA: TGTGCCAGTAATCAGGATAGCAATCAGCCCCAGCATTTT; clone size: once; J gene: TRBJ1-5; V gene: TRBV19; D gene: .
CDR3 protein: CASSLSGRTEAFF; CDR3 DNA: TGTGCCAGCAGCTTGTCTGGGAGAACTGAAGCTTTCTTT; clone size: .; J gene: TRBJ1-1; V gene: TRBV5-4; D gene: .
CDR3 protein: CASSRGTADGYTF; CDR3 DNA: TGTGCCAGCAGCCGGGGGACAGCAGATGGCTACACCTTC; clone size: .; J gene: TRBJ1-2; V gene: TRBV9; D gene: TRBD1
CDR3 protein: CASSQASGINTDTQYF; CDR3 DNA: TGTGCCAGCAGCCAAGCTAGCGGGATAAACACAGATACGCAGTATTTT; clone size: .; J gene: TRBJ2-3; V gene: TRBV14; D gene: TRBD2